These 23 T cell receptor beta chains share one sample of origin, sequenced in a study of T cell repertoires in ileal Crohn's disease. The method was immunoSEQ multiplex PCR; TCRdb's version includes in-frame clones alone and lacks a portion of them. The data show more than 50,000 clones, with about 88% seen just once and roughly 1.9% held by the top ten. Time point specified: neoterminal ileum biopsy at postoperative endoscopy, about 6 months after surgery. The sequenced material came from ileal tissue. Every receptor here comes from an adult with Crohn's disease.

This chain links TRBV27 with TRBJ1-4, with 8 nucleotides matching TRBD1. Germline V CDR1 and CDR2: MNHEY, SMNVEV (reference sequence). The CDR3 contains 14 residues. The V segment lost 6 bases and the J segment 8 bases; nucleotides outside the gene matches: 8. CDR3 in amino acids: CASRPQGAGEKLFF. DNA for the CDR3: TGTGCCAGCAGGCCCCAGGGGGCGGGAGAAAAACTGTTTTTT.

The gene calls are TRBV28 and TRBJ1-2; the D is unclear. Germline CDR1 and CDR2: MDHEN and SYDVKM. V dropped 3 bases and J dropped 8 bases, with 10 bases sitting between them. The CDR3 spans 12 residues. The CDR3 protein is CASSFVPRGYTF. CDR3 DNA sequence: TGTGCCAGCAGTTTTGTTCCGCGCGGCTACACCTTC.

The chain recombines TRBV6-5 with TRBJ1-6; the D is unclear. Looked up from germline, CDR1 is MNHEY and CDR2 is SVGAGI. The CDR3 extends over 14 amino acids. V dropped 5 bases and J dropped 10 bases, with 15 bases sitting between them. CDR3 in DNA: TGTGCCAGCAGTAAACCGAGTGTCTTGTCACCCCTCCACTTT. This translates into CASSKPSVLSPLHF.

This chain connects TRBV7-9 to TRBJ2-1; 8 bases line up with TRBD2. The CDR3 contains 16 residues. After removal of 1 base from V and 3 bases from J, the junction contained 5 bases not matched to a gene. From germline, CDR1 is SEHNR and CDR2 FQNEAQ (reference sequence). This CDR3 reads CASSLVGSGDYNEQFF. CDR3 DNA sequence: TGTGCCAGCAGCTTAGTTGGTAGCGGGGACTACAATGAGCAGTTCTTC.

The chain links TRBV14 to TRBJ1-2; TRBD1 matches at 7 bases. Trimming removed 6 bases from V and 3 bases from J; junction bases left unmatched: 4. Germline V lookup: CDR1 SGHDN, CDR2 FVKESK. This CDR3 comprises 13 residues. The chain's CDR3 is CASRLDRDYGYTF. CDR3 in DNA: TGTGCCAGCAGGCTTGACAGGGACTATGGCTACACCTTC.

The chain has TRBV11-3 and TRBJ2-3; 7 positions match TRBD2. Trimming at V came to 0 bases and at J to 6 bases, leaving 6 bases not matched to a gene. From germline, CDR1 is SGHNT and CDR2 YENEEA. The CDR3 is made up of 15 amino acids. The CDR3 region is CASSLEAGVSDTQYF. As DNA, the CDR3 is TGTGCCAGCAGCTTAGAGGCGGGAGTGTCGGATACGCAGTATTTT.

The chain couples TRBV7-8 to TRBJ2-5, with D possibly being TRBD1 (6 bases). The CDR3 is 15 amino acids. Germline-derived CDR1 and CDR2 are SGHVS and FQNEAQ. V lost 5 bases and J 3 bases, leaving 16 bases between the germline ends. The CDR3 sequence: CASSARGKVEETQYF. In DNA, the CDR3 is TGTGCCAGCAGCGCTAGGGGGAAGGTTGAAGAGACCCAGTACTTC.

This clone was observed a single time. The CDR3, as DNA: TGTGCCAGCACCGAAATTCAGGGTGGGCAGCCCCAGCATTTT. As protein: CASTEIQGGQPQHF. The chain employs TRBV2 and TRBJ1-5; D might be TRBD1 (5 bases). V lost 7 bases and J lost 7, with 17 bases in between. In germline, CDR1 is SNHLY, CDR2 FYNNEI. This CDR3 comprises 14 residues.

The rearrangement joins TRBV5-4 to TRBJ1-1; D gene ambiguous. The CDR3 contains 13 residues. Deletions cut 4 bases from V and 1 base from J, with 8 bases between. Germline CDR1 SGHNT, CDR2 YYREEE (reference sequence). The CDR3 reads CASSLTANTEAFF. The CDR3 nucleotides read TGTGCCAGCAGCCTCACAGCGAACACTGAAGCTTTCTTT.

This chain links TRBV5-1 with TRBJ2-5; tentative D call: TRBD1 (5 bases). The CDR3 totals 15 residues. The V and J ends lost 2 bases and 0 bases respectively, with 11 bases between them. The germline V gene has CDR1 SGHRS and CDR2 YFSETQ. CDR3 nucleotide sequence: TGCGCCAGCAGCTTCGGGCAGGGATACCAAGAGACCCAGTACTTC. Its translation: CASSFGQGYQETQYF. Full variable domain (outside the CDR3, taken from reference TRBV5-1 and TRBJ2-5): KAGVTQTPRYLIKTRGQQVTLSCSPISGHRSVSWYQQTPGQGLQFLFEYFSETQRNKGNFPGRFSGRQFSNSRSEMNVSTLELGDSALYLCASSFGQGYQETQYFGPGTRLLVL.

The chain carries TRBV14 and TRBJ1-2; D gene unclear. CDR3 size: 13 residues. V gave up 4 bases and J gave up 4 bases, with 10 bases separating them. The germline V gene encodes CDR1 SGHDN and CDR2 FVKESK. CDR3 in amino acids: CASSLSDSYGYTF. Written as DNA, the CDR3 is TGTGCCAGCAGCCTTTCCGACTCCTATGGCTACACCTTC.

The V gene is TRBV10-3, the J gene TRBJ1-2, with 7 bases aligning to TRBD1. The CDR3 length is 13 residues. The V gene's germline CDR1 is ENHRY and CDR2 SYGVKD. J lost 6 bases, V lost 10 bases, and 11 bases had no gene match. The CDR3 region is CATTVQGSDGYTF. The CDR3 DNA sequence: TGTGCCACCACTGTACAGGGGAGTGATGGCTACACCTTC.

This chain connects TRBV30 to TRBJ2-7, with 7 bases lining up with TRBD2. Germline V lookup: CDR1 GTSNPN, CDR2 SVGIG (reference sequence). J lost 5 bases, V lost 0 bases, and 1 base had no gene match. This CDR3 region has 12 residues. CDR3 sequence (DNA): TGTGCCTGGAGTGTGGGAGGGGACGAGCAGTACTTC. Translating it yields CAWSVGGDEQYF.

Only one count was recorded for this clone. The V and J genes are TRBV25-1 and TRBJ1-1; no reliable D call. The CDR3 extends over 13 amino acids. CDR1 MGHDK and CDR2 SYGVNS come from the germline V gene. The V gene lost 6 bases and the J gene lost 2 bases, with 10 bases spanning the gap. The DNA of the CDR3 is TGTGCCAGCAGCCCTAGCCTTAACACTGAAGCTTTCTTT. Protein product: CASSPSLNTEAFF. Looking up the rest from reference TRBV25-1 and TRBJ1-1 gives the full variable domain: EADIYQTPRYLVIGTGKKITLECSQTMGHDKMYWYQQDPGMELHLIHYSYGVNSTEKGDLSSESTVSRIRTEHFPLTLESARPSHTSQYLCASSPSLNTEAFFGQGTRLTVV.

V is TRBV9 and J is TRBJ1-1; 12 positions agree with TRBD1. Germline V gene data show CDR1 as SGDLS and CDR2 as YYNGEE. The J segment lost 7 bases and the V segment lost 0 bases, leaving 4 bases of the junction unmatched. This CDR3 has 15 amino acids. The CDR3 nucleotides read TGTGCCAGCAGCGTAGGGGGACAGGGGGCAGGTGAAGCTTTCTTT. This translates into CASSVGGQGAGEAFF.

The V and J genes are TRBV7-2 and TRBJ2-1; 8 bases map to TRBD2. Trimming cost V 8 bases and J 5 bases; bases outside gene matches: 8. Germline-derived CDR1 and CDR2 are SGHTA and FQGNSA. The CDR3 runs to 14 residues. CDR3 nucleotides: TGTGCCAGCCTCGGGACTAGGGTTGACAATGAGCAGTTCTTC. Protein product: CASLGTRVDNEQFF.

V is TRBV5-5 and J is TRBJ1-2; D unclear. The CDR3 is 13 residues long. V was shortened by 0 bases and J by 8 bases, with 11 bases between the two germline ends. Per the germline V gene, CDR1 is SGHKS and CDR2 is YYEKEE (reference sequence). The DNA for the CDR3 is TGTGCCAGCAGCTTGGATCTTGCGGAGGGCTACACCTTC. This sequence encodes CASSLDLAEGYTF.

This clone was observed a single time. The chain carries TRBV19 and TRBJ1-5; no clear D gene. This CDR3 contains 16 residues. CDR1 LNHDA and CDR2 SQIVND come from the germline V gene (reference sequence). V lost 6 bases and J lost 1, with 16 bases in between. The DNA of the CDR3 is TGTGCCAGTAGCGCCGGGATTACCCCCAGCAATCAGCCCCAGCATTTT. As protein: CASSAGITPSNQPQHF.

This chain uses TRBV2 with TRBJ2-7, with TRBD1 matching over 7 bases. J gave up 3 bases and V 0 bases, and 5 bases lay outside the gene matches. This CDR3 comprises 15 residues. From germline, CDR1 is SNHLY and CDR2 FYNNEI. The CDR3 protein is CASSEATWDSYEQYF. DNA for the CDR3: TGTGCCAGCAGTGAAGCGACATGGGACAGCTACGAGCAGTACTTC.

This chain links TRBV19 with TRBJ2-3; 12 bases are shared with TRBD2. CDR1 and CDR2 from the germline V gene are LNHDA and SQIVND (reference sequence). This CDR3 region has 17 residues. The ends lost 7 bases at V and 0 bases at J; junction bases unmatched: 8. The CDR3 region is CASKYGTSGSSTDTQYF. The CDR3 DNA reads TGTGCCAGTAAATACGGGACTAGCGGGTCTAGCACAGATACGCAGTATTTT.

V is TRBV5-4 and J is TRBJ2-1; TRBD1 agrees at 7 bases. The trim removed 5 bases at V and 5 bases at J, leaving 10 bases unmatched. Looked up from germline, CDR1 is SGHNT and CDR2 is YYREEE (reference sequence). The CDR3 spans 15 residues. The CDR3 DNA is TGTGCCAGCAGTAAACTCGGGACAGCTAACAATGAGCAGTTCTTC. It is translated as CASSKLGTANNEQFF.

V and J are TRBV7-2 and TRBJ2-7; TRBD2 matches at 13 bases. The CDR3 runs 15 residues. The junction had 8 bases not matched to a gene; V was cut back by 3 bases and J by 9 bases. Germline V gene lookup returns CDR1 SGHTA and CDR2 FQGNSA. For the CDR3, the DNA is TGTGCCAGCAGCTTTGGACTAGCGGGAGAGTCAGGGCAGTACTTC. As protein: CASSFGLAGESGQYF.

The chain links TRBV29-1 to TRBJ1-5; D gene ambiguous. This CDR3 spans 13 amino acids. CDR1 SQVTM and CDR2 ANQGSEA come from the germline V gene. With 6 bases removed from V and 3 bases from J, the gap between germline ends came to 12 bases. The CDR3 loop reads CSVCTEDNQPQHF. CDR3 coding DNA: TGCAGCGTATGCACGGAGGACAATCAGCCCCAGCATTTT.